This TCR beta chain was identified in a study of cytomegalovirus exposure and HLA in healthy donors. Study at large: The approximately 120 million unique TCR beta sequences, from around 200 million T cells, were found by an earlier analysis. Study observations and caveats: Researchers reportedly found TCR beta sequences accurately predicted most subjects' HLA-A and HLA-B alleles.

Of note for this clone: What it recognizes is unknown.

The PCR employed 60 Vbeta primers together with 13 Jbeta primers. Repertoires were generated with immunoSEQ multiplex PCR, while TCRdb's copy carries only in-frame clones and drops some. The profile covers 100,000 to 150,000 clones, with approximately 77% appearing a single time and around 1.5% taken by the ten largest. Trimming removed 4 bases from V and 2 bases from J, with 11 bases in between. The CDR3 spans 14 residues. Germline V CDR1 and CDR2: SGHVS, FNYEAQ. The sequence came from a woman between 40 and 55 years old in good health and CMV-seronegative. The rearrangement joins TRBV7-6 to TRBJ1-2; D perhaps matches TRBD1 (6 bases). Sequenced sample: PBMCs. CDR3 nucleotides: TGTGCCAGCAGCTCAGGCACAGGGAACTATGGCTACACCTTC. Encoded protein: CASSSGTGNYGYTF.